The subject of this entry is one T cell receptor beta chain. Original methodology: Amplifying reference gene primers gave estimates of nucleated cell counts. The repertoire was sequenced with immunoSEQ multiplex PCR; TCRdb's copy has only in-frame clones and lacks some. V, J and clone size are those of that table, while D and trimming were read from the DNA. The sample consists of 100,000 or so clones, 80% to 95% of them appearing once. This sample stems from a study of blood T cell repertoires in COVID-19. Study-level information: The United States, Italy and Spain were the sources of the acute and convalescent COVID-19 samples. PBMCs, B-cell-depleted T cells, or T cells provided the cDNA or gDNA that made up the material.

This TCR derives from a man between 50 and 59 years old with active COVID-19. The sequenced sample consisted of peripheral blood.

Written as DNA, the CDR3 is TGTGCCAGCAGCTTAGCCAACAGGGTTAGGAATGAGCAGTTCTTC. Its translation is CASSLANRVRNEQFF. J is TRBJ2-1 and V is TRBV11-2; D possibly corresponds to TRBD1 (6 bases). The CDR3 is 15 residues long. The V gene's germline CDR1 is SGHAT and CDR2 FQNNGV. V was clipped by 1 base and J by 7 bases, with 14 bases between them.